This T cell receptor beta chain was identified in a study of shared clonotypes between healthy human individuals. Whole-study findings and limits: Blood alone was sampled, and tissue repertoires likely differ.

Participating donors were healthy, HIV-negative adults free of recent acute infections or vaccinations. Profiling relied on immunoSEQ multiplex PCR, and the TCRdb table lists in-frame clones only, not all of them. This table holds over a million clones, 78% found once. The CDR3 has 15 residues. Germline CDR1 reads SGHAT; CDR2 reads FQNNGV. The V and J ends lost 5 bases and 3 bases, in that order; junction bases with no gene match: 5. As concerns this clone: Its antigen remains unidentified.

The sequenced material came from memory CD4+ T cells from PBMCs. Documented subset: CD45RA-negative fraction. The receptor comes from a man aged 18 to 29 in good health. Some clones in this sample may be carry-over from other donors' samples. V and J are TRBV11-2 and TRBJ2-3; 10 bases align to TRBD1. CDR3 DNA: TGTGCCAGCAGCCCGTGGGGACAGGGGACAGATACGCAGTATTTT. Translated: CASSPWGQGTDTQYF.